This TCR beta chain was sequenced for a study of T cell changes during pregnancy in multiple sclerosis. This table comes from immunoSEQ multiplex PCR, and its TCRdb copy is limited to in-frame clones, with some not included. The sample comprises 60,000 to 75,000 clones, roughly 92% of which are singletons, and around 2% rests with the top ten. Germline V gene lookup returns CDR1 SGHRS and CDR2 YFSETQ. This CDR3 has 18 residues. V was clipped by 4 bases and J by 0 bases; unmatched bases: 9. The chain couples TRBV5-1 to TRBJ2-1; 11 bases align to TRBD2. The receptor comes from a female donor with multiple sclerosis, enrolled in a pregnancy study. The source was peripheral blood, collected in the second trimester of pregnancy. In DNA form, the CDR3 reads TGCGCCAGCAGCACTGGACTAGCGGGCCCGAGCTCCTACAATGAGCAGTTCTTC. It codes for CASSTGLAGPSSYNEQFF.